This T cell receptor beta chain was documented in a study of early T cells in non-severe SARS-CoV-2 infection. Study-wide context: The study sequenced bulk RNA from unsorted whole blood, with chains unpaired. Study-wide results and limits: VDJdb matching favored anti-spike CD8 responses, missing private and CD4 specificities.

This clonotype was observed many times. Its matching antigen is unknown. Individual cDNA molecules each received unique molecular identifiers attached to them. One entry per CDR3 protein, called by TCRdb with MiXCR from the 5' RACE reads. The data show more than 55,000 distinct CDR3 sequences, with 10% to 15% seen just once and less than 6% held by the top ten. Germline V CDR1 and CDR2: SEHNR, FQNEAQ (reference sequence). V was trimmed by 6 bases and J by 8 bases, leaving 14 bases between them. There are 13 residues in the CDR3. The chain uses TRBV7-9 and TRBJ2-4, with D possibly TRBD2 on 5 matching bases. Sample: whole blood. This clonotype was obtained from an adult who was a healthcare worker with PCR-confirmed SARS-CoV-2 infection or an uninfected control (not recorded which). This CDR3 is CASSFGGSDIQYF. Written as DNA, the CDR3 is TGTGCCAGCAGTTTCGGAGGTTCGGACATTCAGTACTTC.